These 28 T cell receptor beta chains originate from one sample sequenced in a study of human T cells and chemical hapten exposure. TCRdb called the RACE reads again in MiXCR, with one record for every CDR3 protein. The sample shows about 120,000 distinct CDR3 sequences, 9.5% to 13% of them seen only once. Noted time point: patch test 1, 2 weeks after DPC sensitization. Treatment: therapeutic diphenylcyclopropenone sensitization with weekly scalp DPC. The starting material was whole blood, obtained in connection with sensitization to the hapten diphenylcyclopropenone (DPC). The receptors come from a woman aged 45-65 years with alopecia areata. Some clones in this sample may be carry-over from other donors' samples.

There are many counts of this clonotype. This CDR3 is CASSPRTVHRELFF. The DNA of the CDR3 is TGTGCCAGCAGCCCGCGGACGGTGCACCGGGAGCTGTTTTTT. The rearrangement uses TRBV7-9 and TRBJ2-2; D is unclear. CDR1 and CDR2 from the germline V gene are SEHNR and FQNEAQ (reference sequence). The CDR3 sequence is 14 residues long. Trimming cost V 5 bases and J 9 bases, with 16 bases left between them.

This clonotype was recorded a few times. The chain uses TRBV12-3 or TRBV12-4 and TRBJ2-2; the match to TRBD2 covers 7 bases. J lost 0 bases, V lost 6 bases, and 7 bases had no gene match. The CDR3 is 16 amino acids. CDR3 protein: CASSPLALANTGELFF. Here the CDR3 DNA reads TGTGCCAGCAGCCCACTAGCGCTAGCGAACACCGGGGAGCTGTTTTTT.

This clonotype was seen a handful of times. The chain employs TRBV6-5 and TRBJ1-5; D ambiguous. Germline V lookup: CDR1 MNHEY, CDR2 SVGAGI. There are 13 residues in the CDR3. V dropped 6 bases and J dropped 3 bases, with 9 bases sitting between them. CDR3 amino acids: CASRGNLNQPQHF. In DNA, the CDR3 is TGTGCCAGCAGGGGGAACCTCAATCAGCCCCAGCATTTT.

The chain is built from TRBV29-1 and TRBJ2-7; D not certain. The CDR3 runs 12 residues. CDR1 is SQVTM, CDR2 ANQGSEA, per germline. The V end was cut by 5 bases, the J end by 2 bases, with 10 bases between. Here the CDR3 reads CSVLRPPYEQYF. The CDR3, as DNA: TGCAGCGTTTTGAGGCCCCCCTACGAGCAGTACTTC.

The chain carries TRBV20-1 and TRBJ1-4, with TRBD1 identical over 7 bases. V gave up 2 bases and J gave up 4 bases; unmatched junction bases: 7. The CDR3 is 15 residues long. Looked up from germline, CDR1 is DFQATT and CDR2 is SNEGSKA (reference sequence). The CDR3 here is CSARFNRGFNEKLFF. In DNA form, the CDR3 reads TGCAGTGCTAGATTCAACAGGGGTTTTAATGAAAAACTGTTTTTT.

This clonotype was counted between two and nine times. The chain recombines TRBV12-3 or TRBV12-4 with TRBJ1-1; D ambiguous. The CDR3 covers 13 residues. V dropped 2 bases and J dropped 10 bases, with 14 bases sitting between them. DNA for the CDR3: TGTGCCAGCAGTTTATACGACGGCCGCAGAGCTTTCTTT. Translated: CASSLYDGRRAFF.

There are a few counts of this clonotype. The V call is TRBV10-1, the J call TRBJ2-4, with 12 bases that match TRBD1. This CDR3 region has 14 residues. Germline CDR1 and CDR2: WNHNN and SYGVQD (reference sequence). The J segment lost 7 bases and the V segment lost 8 bases, leaving 6 bases of the junction unmatched. The CDR3 nucleotides are TGCGCCAGCTGGGACAGGGGGCGTATGAACATTCAGTACTTC. As protein: CASWDRGRMNIQYF.

This clonotype was detected only a few times. This chain connects TRBV11-2 to TRBJ2-4; 11 bases are a match to TRBD2. The CDR3 consists of 17 residues. Trimming took 6 bases from V and 0 from J; bases not matched to a gene: 7. Germline V lookup: CDR1 SGHAT, CDR2 FQNNGV. The CDR3 nucleotides are TGTGCCAGCAGTCAAAGACTAGCGGGATTAGCCAAAAACATTCAGTACTTC. Its protein is CASSQRLAGLAKNIQYF. The full variable domain, rest sourced from reference TRBV11-2 and TRBJ2-4, is EAGVAQSPRYKIIEKRQSVAFWCNPISGHATLYWYQQILGQGPKLLIQFQNNGVVDDSQLPKDRFSAERLKGVDSTLKIQPAKLEDSAVYLCASSQRLAGLAKNIQYFGAGTRLSVL.

The chain employs TRBV5-1 and TRBJ2-3; D may correspond to TRBD1 or TRBD2 (5 bases each). Trimming shortened V by 0 bases and J by 1 base, and 12 bases separated the two germline ends. Per the germline V gene, CDR1 is SGHRS and CDR2 is YFSETQ. The CDR3 contains 16 residues. The CDR3, as DNA: TGCGCCAGCAGCTTGGACAGCCGGGGCCGCACAGATACGCAGTATTTT. This gives the protein CASSLDSRGRTDTQYF.

The chain recombines TRBV29-1 with TRBJ2-7, with D tentatively TRBD1 (6 bases). Deletions cut 6 bases from V and 2 bases from J, with 14 bases between. Germline V gene sequence: CDR1 SQVTM, CDR2 ANQGSEA. The CDR3 covers 13 residues. The CDR3 sequence is CSVLDSTTYEQYF. DNA of the CDR3: TGCAGCGTCCTGGACAGTACAACCTACGAGCAGTACTTC.

This clonotype was counted at least ten times. The rearrangement joins TRBV28 to TRBJ1-5, with D hard to call. The CDR3 has 16 residues. Deletions cut 3 bases from V and 0 bases from J, with 12 bases between. Germline CDR1 reads MDHEN; CDR2 reads SYDVKM. CDR3 in amino acids: CASSFNFPNSNQPQHF. CDR3 nucleotides: TGTGCCAGCAGTTTTAATTTCCCTAATAGCAATCAGCCCCAGCATTTT. Looking up the rest from reference TRBV28 and TRBJ1-5 gives the full variable domain: DVKVTQSSRYLVKRTGEKVFLECVQDMDHENMFWYRQDPGLGLRLIYFSYDVKMKEKGDIPEGYSVSREKKERFSLILESASTNQTSMYLCASSFNFPNSNQPQHFGDGTRLSIL.

This clonotype has a handful of counts. The gene calls are TRBV18 and TRBJ2-5, with 10 bases matching TRBD1. The CDR3 extends over 16 amino acids. CDR1 KGHSH and CDR2 LQKENI come from the germline V gene. With 4 bases clipped from V and 5 bases from J, the junction kept 10 bases outside the gene matches. CDR3: CASSLPATGGWETQYF. CDR3 nucleotides: TGTGCCAGCTCACTACCCGCGACAGGGGGCTGGGAGACCCAGTACTTC. The full variable domain, rest sourced from reference TRBV18 and TRBJ2-5, is NAGVMQNPRHLVRRRGQEARLRCSPMKGHSHVYWYRQLPEEGLKFMVYLQKENIIDESGMPKERFSAEFPKEGPSILRIQQVVRGDSAAYFCASSLPATGGWETQYFGPGTRLLVL.

About this clonotype: Since a much larger clone is just one base distant, this may be a read error. The V gene is TRBV28, the J gene TRBJ1-6, with D possibly TRBD1 on 5 matching bases. The CDR3 spans 15 residues. Looked up from germline, CDR1 is MDHEN and CDR2 is SYDVKM. CDR3 loop: CASREPGLSRVTLDF. Here the CDR3 DNA reads TGTGCCAGCAGAGAACCGGGACTATCGAGGGTAACCCTCGACTTT.

The table lists this clonotype with a few counts. This chain links TRBV19 with TRBJ1-5, with a tentative D call TRBD1 (5 bases). Between the trimmed V and J ends, which lost 2 bases and 1 base, there was a span of 15 bases. Per the germline V gene, CDR1 is LNHDA and CDR2 is SQIVND (reference sequence). This CDR3 region has 17 residues. The CDR3 region has the DNA TGTGCCAGTAGTATACGGGGAAGGGGTAGGAGCAATCAGCCCCAGCATTTT. Amino acids: CASSIRGRGRSNQPQHF.

The sample holds many counts of this clonotype. J is TRBJ1-2 and V is TRBV6-6, with a weak D call TRBD1 (6 bases). CDR1 is MNHNY, CDR2 SVGAGI, per germline (reference sequence). This CDR3 is 13 amino acids long. Trimming removed 11 bases from V and 5 bases from J, with 18 bases in between. CDR3 coding DNA: TGTGCCGGCTCTCGGGGGCGCCAATATGGCTACACCTTC. Its translation: CAGSRGRQYGYTF.

This clonotype was seen repeatedly, ten times or more. The chain is built from TRBV28 and TRBJ1-5; D not resolved. The CDR3 runs to 13 residues. Trimming shortened V by 3 bases and J by 7 bases, and 10 bases separated the two germline ends. The germline V gene has CDR1 MDHEN and CDR2 SYDVKM. For the CDR3, the DNA is TGTGCCAGCAGTTTTGGAGCCGGCCAGCCCCAGCATTTT. Its translation: CASSFGAGQPQHF.

The rearrangement uses TRBV28 and TRBJ1-2; 12 nucleotides align to TRBD1. The CDR3 contains 14 residues. V gave up 6 bases and J gave up 6 bases; unmatched junction bases: 5. Germline CDR1 MDHEN, CDR2 SYDVKM. CDR3 sequence: CASRGTGGTHGYTF. CDR3 in DNA: TGTGCCAGCAGGGGGACAGGGGGCACACATGGCTACACCTTC.

The sample holds many counts of this clonotype. The chain joins TRBV7-9 to TRBJ2-1; 12 bases map to TRBD1. The CDR3 has 15 residues. The V segment lost 5 bases and the J segment 8 bases; nucleotides outside the gene matches: 7. Germline CDR1 reads SEHNR; CDR2 reads FQNEAQ (reference sequence). The CDR3 region has the DNA TGTGCCAGCAGCCTCCGGGACAGGGGGCGAGATGAGCAGTTCTTC. Amino acids: CASSLRDRGRDEQFF.

This clonotype was observed once. This chain joins TRBV7-8 and TRBJ2-7; 7 bases are a match to TRBD1. The J segment lost 1 base and the V segment lost 5 bases, leaving 8 bases of the junction unmatched. CDR1 and CDR2 (germline): SGHVS, FQNEAQ. The CDR3 consists of 15 residues. CDR3 loop: CASSAPPGQSYEQYF. The CDR3 nucleotides are TGTGCCAGCAGCGCCCCCCCGGGACAGTCCTACGAGCAGTACTTC.

This clonotype was found a few times. V is TRBV19 and J is TRBJ2-3; D might be TRBD2 (5 bases). V gave up 5 bases and J gave up 2 bases, with 11 bases separating them. CDR1 and CDR2 from the germline V gene are LNHDA and SQIVND (reference sequence). CDR3 size: 14 residues. The CDR3 DNA reads TGTGCCAGTAGTTCAGCGGCACCCACAGATACGCAGTATTTT. Its translation is CASSSAAPTDTQYF.

The chain joins TRBV7-2 to TRBJ1-1; TRBD1 matches at 7 bases. Germline CDR1 SGHTA, CDR2 FQGNSA. The J segment lost 1 base and the V segment lost 2 bases, leaving 4 bases of the junction unmatched. CDR3 size: 15 residues. CDR3 DNA: TGTGCCAGCAGCTTATTTGGGACAGCGAACACTGAAGCTTTCTTT. Encoded protein: CASSLFGTANTEAFF.

A few counts support this clonotype. The CDR3 region is CASSPLGSGELFF. The CDR3 DNA reads as TGTGCCAGCAGCCCCCTGGGGTCGGGGGAGCTGTTTTTT. The V and J genes are TRBV28 and TRBJ2-2, with D hard to call. This CDR3 has 13 residues. Germline V lookup: CDR1 MDHEN, CDR2 SYDVKM. Trimming removed 6 bases from V and 8 bases from J, with 13 bases in between.

The gene calls are TRBV5-1 and TRBJ2-7; possibly TRBD2 for D (6 bases). With 4 bases removed from V and 0 bases from J, the gap between germline ends came to 17 bases. CDR3 length: 16 amino acids. CDR1 and CDR2 from the germline V gene are SGHRS and YFSETQ. The CDR3 here is CASSDQAGLSSYEQYF. The CDR3 nucleotides read TGCGCCAGCAGCGACCAAGCGGGCCTAAGCTCCTACGAGCAGTACTTC.

The CDR3 nucleotides read TGCAGTGCTCCCCGCCGCGTAGGGACTTTCTTT. This codes for CSAPRRVGTFF. This chain uses TRBV20-1 with TRBJ1-1; D remains ambiguous. This CDR3 spans 11 amino acids. V lost 5 bases to trimming and J lost 12 bases, with 16 bases between them. Per germline, CDR1 DFQATT and CDR2 SNEGSKA (reference sequence).

This clonotype was recorded many times. V gene TRBV7-2 combines with J gene TRBJ1-1; D is uncertain. V was clipped by 3 bases and J by 8 bases, with 7 bases between them. The germline V gene encodes CDR1 SGHTA and CDR2 FQGNSA. The CDR3 covers 11 residues. The CDR3 is CASSFEWEAFF. In DNA, the CDR3 is TGTGCCAGCAGCTTCGAATGGGAAGCTTTCTTT.

The chain joins TRBV28 to TRBJ1-5; the D is unclear. This CDR3 contains 16 residues. Germline V gene sequence: CDR1 MDHEN, CDR2 SYDVKM. Trimming removed 1 base from V and 4 bases from J, with 14 bases in between. The CDR3: CASSLLRQHRNQPQHF. The DNA of the CDR3 is TGTGCCAGCAGTTTATTAAGGCAGCACCGTAATCAGCCCCAGCATTTT.

CDR3: CASSLRASTEAFF. The DNA for the CDR3 is TGTGCCAGCAGTTTGCGAGCTAGCACTGAAGCTTTCTTT. V and J are TRBV28 and TRBJ1-1; D unresolved. This CDR3 comprises 13 residues. The V gene lost 3 bases and the J gene lost 4 bases, with 9 bases spanning the gap. The germline gives CDR1 MDHEN, CDR2 SYDVKM.

In this sample, this clonotype turned up a few times. The chain links TRBV5-1 to TRBJ1-1, with D tentatively TRBD1 (6 bases). The CDR3 has 19 residues. Trimming took off 5 bases at V and 0 bases at J, with 26 bases between the two ends. The germline gives CDR1 SGHRS, CDR2 YFSETQ. CDR3 in DNA: TGCGCCAGCAGGGGGGCATCCACTTACGCCCGAAACATGAACACTGAAGCTTTCTTT. This encodes CASRGASTYARNMNTEAFF.